One and the same sample provided the 32 T cell receptor beta chains below, sequenced in a study of response to subunit inactivated influenza vaccine. TCRdb re-called the RT-PCR reads through MiXCR, storing one row per CDR3 protein. The sample lists approximately 500,000 distinct CDR3 sequences, approximately 24% occurring once. This same sample was also part of a study on T cells expressing NK-cell markers. That paper notes: 5'RACE template switching with UMIs generated TCR beta cDNA.

This specimen was CD4+ T cells sorted from PBMCs, taken approximately 13 days after vaccination. The receptors shown here come from a man aged 45 to 65 who received an inactivated influenza vaccine.

This clonotype turned up a few times. The rearrangement uses TRBV20-1 and TRBJ1-1; D is unresolved. There are 13 residues in the CDR3. Germline assignment: CDR1 DFQATT and CDR2 SNEGSKA (reference sequence). Trimming stripped 0 bases from V and 4 bases from J, with 9 bases between. CDR3 nucleotides: TGCAGTGCTAGAGACCCCCCGGGCACTGAAGCTTTCTTT. Protein sequence: CSARDPPGTEAFF.

CDR3 sequence: CAIGFSDRVGDTQYF. The CDR3 coding sequence is TGTGCCATCGGATTTTCCGACAGGGTTGGAGATACGCAGTATTTT. The chain has TRBV12-3 or TRBV12-4 and TRBJ2-3; 7 bases fit TRBD1. Trimming removed 10 bases from V and 5 bases from J; junction bases left unmatched: 15. This CDR3 contains 15 residues.

The V call is TRBV9, the J call TRBJ2-1, with D possibly being TRBD2 (6 bases). V was cut by 4 bases and J by 5 bases, with 10 bases left in between. CDR3 length: 13 amino acids. CDR1 and CDR2 (germline): SGDLS, YYNGEE. CDR3 DNA sequence: TGTGCCAGCAGCCGGGACTTAGACAATGAGCAGTTCTTC. Protein product: CASSRDLDNEQFF.

This clonotype was seen only a few times. J is TRBJ1-4 and V is TRBV12-3 or TRBV12-4; D possibly corresponds to TRBD1 (5 bases). The CDR3 is made up of 12 amino acids. Between the trimmed V and J ends, which lost 6 bases and 14 bases, there was a span of 16 bases. The CDR3 is CASSRPGTSLFF. CDR3 nucleotides: TGTGCCAGCAGCCGACCGGGGACCAGCCTGTTTTTT.

Notes on this clonotype: Its ends do not fully match the called genes, so a read error is possible. The rearrangement joins TRBV29-1 to TRBJ2-1; 7 nucleotides align to TRBD1. The length of the CDR3 is 12 residues. Germline-derived CDR1 and CDR2 are SQVTM and ANQGSEA. The CDR3 is CSVRRTGPNPNF. CDR3 DNA: TGCAGCGTAAGACGGACAGGTCCCAACCCTAACTTC.

This clonotype turned up a few times. The DNA for the CDR3 is TGTGCCAGCAGCCAAGAGCGGGGGGTCCCCCTCGAGCAGTACTTC. This translates into CASSQERGVPLEQYF. This chain links TRBV4-2 with TRBJ2-7, with 8 bases identical to TRBD2. Germline trimming cut 0 bases from V and 6 bases from J; bases unmatched to any gene: 7. The CDR3 spans 15 residues. From germline, CDR1 is LGHNA and CDR2 YNFKEQ.

This clonotype was counted between two and nine times. CDR3 sequence: CSGRIGAGNTEAFF. The CDR3 nucleotides read TGCAGCGGACGGATTGGGGCGGGGAACACTGAAGCTTTCTTT. The chain couples TRBV20-1 to TRBJ1-1; D perhaps matches TRBD1 (5 bases). Germline CDR1 is DFQATT and CDR2 is SNEGSKA (reference sequence). This CDR3 spans 14 amino acids.

The chain uses TRBV11-2 and TRBJ1-2; D unclear. The germline V gene has CDR1 SGHAT and CDR2 FQNNGV. Trimming pared 5 bases from V and 1 base from J, leaving 11 bases between. The CDR3 covers 14 residues. The CDR3 loop is CASSRDEYNYGYTF. Written as DNA, the CDR3 is TGTGCCAGCAGCCGTGACGAGTATAACTATGGCTACACCTTC.

This clonotype was detected a few times. CDR3 sequence: CSARDGGRNNQPQHF. The CDR3 DNA sequence: TGCAGTGCTAGAGATGGGGGACGGAATAATCAGCCCCAGCATTTT. The chain carries TRBV20-1 and TRBJ1-5; D might be TRBD1 (5 bases). The germline V and J ends were trimmed by 0 bases and 4 bases, with 13 bases remaining between them. Germline CDR1 and CDR2: DFQATT and SNEGSKA (reference sequence). The CDR3 length is 15 residues.

The CDR3 here is CASSHRGQGGYGYTF. DNA of the CDR3: TGCGCCAGCAGCCATCGGGGACAGGGTGGCTATGGCTACACCTTC. The chain is built from TRBV4-3 and TRBJ1-2, with TRBD1 identical over 9 bases. The germline V gene has CDR1 LGHNA and CDR2 YSLEER. V trimming: 3 bases; J trimming: 4 bases; junction bases outside the gene matches: 6. CDR3 length: 15 amino acids.

The chain is built from TRBV5-6 and TRBJ2-4; D uncertain. V was pared by 1 base and J by 3 bases, with 11 bases between. The CDR3 sequence is 15 residues long. The germline CDR1 and CDR2 sequences are SGHDT and YYEEEE. CDR3 coding DNA: TGTGCCAGCAGCTTGACTGGGGTGGTCAAAAACATTCAGTACTTC. This codes for CASSLTGVVKNIQYF.

This clonotype was detected a few times. V usage is TRBV9 and J usage is TRBJ2-7; D is possibly TRBD2 (5 bases). The germline gives CDR1 SGDLS, CDR2 YYNGEE. CDR3 size: 14 residues. V was cut by 0 bases and J by 6 bases, with 13 bases left in between. CDR3 sequence: CASSVAVGVGEQYF. DNA for the CDR3: TGTGCCAGCAGCGTAGCCGTCGGGGTCGGCGAGCAGTACTTC. Full variable domain (remainder filled in from reference TRBV9 and TRBJ2-7): DSGVTQTPKHLITATGQRVTLRCSPRSGDLSVYWYQQSLDQGLQFLIQYYNGEERAKGNILERFSAQQFPDLHSELNLSSLELGDSALYFCASSVAVGVGEQYFGPGTRLTVT.

This clonotype showed up just a few times. The rearrangement uses TRBV3-1 and TRBJ1-5; D is undetermined. Deletions cut 4 bases from V and 3 bases from J, with 10 bases between. Germline loops: CDR1 LGHDT, CDR2 YNNKEL (reference sequence). The CDR3 covers 14 residues. CDR3 in amino acids: CASSLRPANQPQHF. CDR3 nucleotides: TGTGCCAGCAGCCTCCGGCCTGCCAATCAGCCCCAGCATTTT.

This clonotype was seen at least ten times. The genes are TRBV7-9 and TRBJ2-3; 9 nucleotides agree with TRBD1. The CDR3 covers 14 residues. CDR1 is SEHNR, CDR2 FQNEAQ, per germline (reference sequence). V lost 4 bases and J lost 4; bases outside the gene matches: 3. The CDR3 loop is CASSSDRGSDTQYF. In DNA form, the CDR3 reads TGTGCCAGCAGCTCGGACAGGGGTTCAGATACGCAGTATTTT.

The chain employs TRBV24-1 and TRBJ2-5, with D possibly matching TRBD2 (5 bases). The CDR3 is made up of 12 amino acids. Trimming shortened V by 6 bases and J by 5 bases, and 9 bases separated the two germline ends. Germline CDR1 KGHDR, CDR2 SFDVKD. CDR3 in DNA: TGTGCCACCAGTTCGGGAAGGGAGACCCAGTACTTC. As protein: CATSSGRETQYF.

The DNA of the CDR3 is TGTGCCAGCAGCGAATCCTCGGGCCTAGCCTACGAGCAGTACTTC. Translated: CASSESSGLAYEQYF. The V call is TRBV7-2, the J call TRBJ2-7; D unclear. Trimming left V 5 bases short and J 2 bases short, with 16 bases between. Germline CDR1 SGHTA, CDR2 FQGNSA. This CDR3 has 15 amino acids. Combining the CDR3 with reference TRBV7-2 and TRBJ2-7 gives the whole variable domain GAGVSQSPSNKVTEKGKDVELRCDPISGHTALYWYRQSLGQGLEFLIYFQGNSAPDKSGLPSDRFSAERTGGSVSTLTIQRTQQEDSAVYLCASSESSGLAYEQYFGPGTRLTVT.

The chain is built from TRBV24-1 and TRBJ2-7; 9 bases match TRBD2. CDR1 and CDR2 (germline): KGHDR, SFDVKD. With V trimmed by 3 bases and J by 5 bases, 7 bases remained unmatched. The CDR3 length is 15 residues. This chain's CDR3 is CATSDVTSGRHEQYF. In nucleotides, the CDR3 is TGTGCCACCAGTGATGTCACTAGCGGGCGCCACGAGCAGTACTTC.

This clonotype was detected only a few times. The V and J genes are TRBV11-2 and TRBJ2-7; tentatively, D is TRBD1 (6 bases). V lost 5 bases, J lost 2 bases, and 13 bases lay in between. CDR3 length equals 14 residues. From germline, CDR1 is SGHAT and CDR2 FQNNGV. The CDR3 region has the DNA TGTGCCAGCAGCGGACCGGGACACACCTACGAGCAGTACTTC. Its translation: CASSGPGHTYEQYF.

The rearrangement uses TRBV3-1 and TRBJ2-7, with D possibly matching TRBD2 (6 bases). Germline CDR1 and CDR2: LGHDT and YNNKEL (reference sequence). This CDR3 contains 12 residues. V was shortened by 4 bases and J by 3 bases, with 7 bases between the two germline ends. The CDR3 here is CASSRTIYEQYF. The CDR3 DNA reads as TGTGCCAGCAGCCGGACTATCTACGAGCAGTACTTC.

The chain uses TRBV5-1 and TRBJ1-1, with D uncertain. Germline CDR1 reads SGHRS; CDR2 reads YFSETQ. V lost 4 bases, J lost 1 base, and 11 bases lay in between. The CDR3 loop spans 14 amino acids. The CDR3 region is CASSPMAGNTEAFF. The CDR3 region has the DNA TGCGCCAGCAGCCCTATGGCAGGGAACACTGAAGCTTTCTTT.

V usage is TRBV6-2 or TRBV6-3 and J usage is TRBJ2-3; D might be TRBD2 (5 bases). Germline V gene data show CDR1 as MNHEY and CDR2 as SVGEGT. Trimming took 5 bases from V and 3 from J, leaving 9 bases between them. The CDR3 has 13 amino acids. The CDR3: CASSKRRTDTQYF. DNA for the CDR3: TGTGCCAGCAGTAAACGGAGGACAGATACGCAGTATTTT.

The chain uses TRBV7-9 and TRBJ1-5; 12 bases match TRBD1. Germline-derived CDR1 and CDR2 are SEHNR and FQNEAQ (reference sequence). Trimming removed 10 bases from V and 6 bases from J; junction bases left unmatched: 7. This CDR3 spans 14 amino acids. The DNA of the CDR3 is TGTGCCACCACCGGGACAGGGGGCAGTCAGCCCCAGCATTTT. This sequence encodes CATTGTGGSQPQHF.

DNA of the CDR3: TGTGCCAGCAGCCCTGGACAGGGGGCTAACTATGGCTACACCTTC. This codes for CASSPGQGANYGYTF. This sequence joins TRBV7-9 and TRBJ1-2; 10 nucleotides align to TRBD1. The germline V gene has CDR1 SEHNR and CDR2 FQNEAQ (reference sequence). This CDR3 has 15 amino acids. With V trimmed by 5 bases and J by 0 bases, 3 bases remained unmatched. Filled out from reference TRBV7-9 and TRBJ1-2, the complete variable domain reads DTGVSQNPRHKITKRGQNVTFRCDPISEHNRLYWYRQTLGQGPEFLTYFQNEAQLEKSRLLSDRFSAERPKGSFSTLEIQRTEQGDSAMYLCASSPGQGANYGYTFGSGTRLTVV.

The chain links TRBV6-5 to TRBJ2-1; D ambiguous. Trimming shortened V by 0 bases and J by 0 bases, and 6 bases separated the two germline ends. Germline V lookup: CDR1 MNHEY, CDR2 SVGAGI. The CDR3 consists of 15 residues. The CDR3 sequence: CASSYSASSYNEQFF. CDR3 coding DNA: TGTGCCAGCAGTTACTCTGCGAGCTCCTACAATGAGCAGTTCTTC.

The genes are TRBV29-1 and TRBJ1-2; D is undetermined. Germline V lookup: CDR1 SQVTM, CDR2 ANQGSEA. This CDR3 comprises 14 residues. V was pared by 4 bases and J by 5 bases, with 17 bases between. CDR3 in amino acids: CSVGGSTSGYGYTF. In DNA, the CDR3 is TGCAGCGTTGGCGGGTCAACGAGTGGATATGGCTACACCTTC.

This clonotype appeared a few times. This rearrangement joins TRBV4-2 to TRBJ1-2; D possibly corresponds to TRBD1 (5 bases). Trimming took off 0 bases at V and 8 bases at J, with 13 bases between the two ends. CDR3 length: 14 amino acids. Germline V CDR1 and CDR2: LGHNA, YNFKEQ. The DNA for the CDR3 is TGTGCCAGCAGCCAAGATAACCGGGGGTCGGGCTACACCTTC. Translating gives CASSQDNRGSGYTF.

The genes are TRBV11-2 and TRBJ2-1; D gene ambiguous. The CDR3 has 13 amino acids. Trimming took off 5 bases at V and 4 bases at J, with 9 bases between the two ends. Germline V gives CDR1 SGHAT, CDR2 FQNNGV. The CDR3 loop reads CASSTYSYNEQFF. CDR3 DNA sequence: TGTGCCAGCAGCACCTACAGTTACAATGAGCAGTTCTTC. The full variable domain, rest sourced from reference TRBV11-2 and TRBJ2-1, is EAGVAQSPRYKIIEKRQSVAFWCNPISGHATLYWYQQILGQGPKLLIQFQNNGVVDDSQLPKDRFSAERLKGVDSTLKIQPAKLEDSAVYLCASSTYSYNEQFFGPGTRLTVL.

The chain uses TRBV3-1 and TRBJ1-1; D is uncertain. This CDR3 has 14 residues. Between the trimmed V and J ends, which lost 1 base and 1 base, there was a span of 7 bases. The V gene's germline CDR1 is LGHDT and CDR2 YNNKEL (reference sequence). CDR3 sequence (DNA): TGTGCCAGCAGCCAAGGTCCGGGGAACACTGAAGCTTTCTTT. Amino acid sequence: CASSQGPGNTEAFF.

The chain carries TRBV12-3 or TRBV12-4 and TRBJ2-1; D possibly corresponds to TRBD2 (6 bases). Trimming removed 2 bases from V and 8 bases from J, with 16 bases in between. The CDR3 extends over 15 amino acids. CDR3 in amino acids: CASSLSMGGGDEQFF. In DNA form, the CDR3 reads TGTGCCAGCAGTTTATCTATGGGGGGAGGTGATGAGCAGTTCTTC.

The chain joins TRBV7-2 to TRBJ2-3; D is ambiguous. Between the trimmed V and J ends, which lost 5 bases and 6 bases, there was a span of 9 bases. Per the germline V gene, CDR1 is SGHTA and CDR2 is FQGNSA. CDR3 size: 12 residues. CDR3 nucleotides: TGTGCCAGCAGCCGTACACACGATACGCAGTATTTT. This codes for CASSRTHDTQYF.

The J gene is TRBJ2-3, the V gene TRBV5-1; TRBD2 aligns across 8 bases. Germline CDR1 SGHRS, CDR2 YFSETQ. The V and J ends lost 4 bases and 3 bases, in that order; junction bases with no gene match: 4. The CDR3 runs 14 residues. The CDR3 DNA is TGCGCCAGCAGCGGCGGGGGGATAACAGATACGCAGTATTTT. This translates into CASSGGGITDTQYF.

This clonotype was observed a few times. The chain recombines TRBV20-1 with TRBJ2-5, with TRBD1 matching over 7 bases. The CDR3 loop spans 11 amino acids. Trimming took 5 bases from V and 6 from J; bases not matched to a gene: 3. CDR1 and CDR2 from the germline V gene are DFQATT and SNEGSKA (reference sequence). Here the CDR3 DNA reads TGCAGTGCTTGGGACAGCAAGACCCAGTACTTC. Translating it yields CSAWDSKTQYF.